Presented here are 7 T cell receptor beta chains from one specimen sequenced in a study of blood T cells in healthy people across ages. Together with a sample-barcoded 5' primer, a J-beta primer mix was included in a second PCR lasting about 7 to 11 cycles. One entry per CDR3 protein results from TCRdb running MiXCR on the 5' RACE reads. The table has about 1.6 million distinct CDR3 sequences, roughly a third seen once. Sequencing was carried out using blood. All receptors come from a woman in her twenties or thirties in good health.

The chain carries TRBV20-1 and TRBJ2-1; 7 positions match TRBD1. The ends lost 5 bases at V and 0 bases at J; junction bases unmatched: 10. CDR1 DFQATT and CDR2 SNEGSKA come from the germline V gene (reference sequence). The CDR3 consists of 16 residues. The CDR3, as DNA: TGCAGTGCTCGTAGCCCCGGACAGGCCTCCTACAATGAGCAGTTCTTC. Translated: CSARSPGQASYNEQFF.

V and J are TRBV20-1 and TRBJ2-5; 9 bases match TRBD2. CDR3 length equals 15 residues. Trimming at V came to 4 bases and at J to 5 bases, leaving 11 bases not matched to a gene. Germline V CDR1 and CDR2: DFQATT, SNEGSKA (reference sequence). The CDR3 region is CSAIASGKVQETQYF. DNA of the CDR3: TGCAGTGCTATAGCTAGCGGGAAGGTTCAGGAGACCCAGTACTTC.

The chain carries TRBV13 and TRBJ1-2; D might be TRBD1 (6 bases). The CDR3 covers 16 residues. Germline assignment: CDR1 PRHDT and CDR2 FYEKMQ (reference sequence). Trimming took 1 base from V and 6 from J, leaving 18 bases between them. Written as DNA, the CDR3 is TGTGCCAGCAGCTTAGTCGGAACAGGGTCAAGGGATGGCTACACCTTC. Protein product: CASSLVGTGSRDGYTF.

The chain employs TRBV20-1 and TRBJ1-1; a possible D gene is TRBD1 (6 bases). V was pared by 3 bases and J by 1 base, with 12 bases between. Germline CDR1 reads DFQATT; CDR2 reads SNEGSKA (reference sequence). This CDR3 region has 14 residues. The CDR3 region has the DNA TGCAGTGCTAGGGTGGCAGGGGAGAACACTGAAGCTTTCTTT. This gives the protein CSARVAGENTEAFF.

The chain's CDR3 is CASSSGQATRYEQYF. CDR3 nucleotide sequence: TGTGCCAGCAGCTCGGGACAGGCGACTCGCTACGAGCAGTACTTC. The V call is TRBV7-9, the J call TRBJ2-7, with 8 nucleotides matching TRBD1. Looked up from germline, CDR1 is SEHNR and CDR2 is FQNEAQ (reference sequence). The CDR3 runs 15 residues. Unmatched junction bases numbered 8, after V lost 4 bases and J lost 3 bases.

The chain is built from TRBV20-1 and TRBJ2-5, with 7 nucleotides matching TRBD2. This CDR3 region has 13 residues. V lost 5 bases to trimming and J lost 5 bases; unmatched junction nucleotides: 8. Germline CDR1 DFQATT, CDR2 SNEGSKA (reference sequence). CDR3 in amino acids: CSAGPGGEETQYF. The CDR3 DNA follows: TGCAGTGCTGGACCGGGGGGTGAGGAGACCCAGTACTTC.

The chain recombines TRBV12-3 or TRBV12-4 with TRBJ2-2, with 7 bases lining up with TRBD1. This CDR3 has 15 amino acids. With V trimmed by 6 bases and J by 4 bases, 8 bases remained unmatched. The CDR3 here is CASRLDRVPTGELFF. The DNA of the CDR3 is TGTGCCAGCAGGCTCGACAGGGTTCCCACCGGGGAGCTGTTTTTT.